One sample yielded the 9 T cell receptor beta chains listed below, sequenced in a study of Ad26.COV2.S vaccination and SARS-CoV-2 variants (dated by TCRdb to about 2021). Library preparation employed the immunoSEQ multiplex PCR assay. Drawn from immuneACCESS, this table holds only the in-frame rearrangements with V and J called that TCRdb kept. Clones are partly lost; checked studies trace under half to an unresolved V gene and leave the rest unexplained. The sample includes around 300,000 clones, with 86% observed a single time. Around a tenth of the sample belongs to the ten largest clones. Interpreted using the paper, the treatment or condition label stands for: around 19 received Ad26.COV2.S at low or high dose, single or two shots; about 5 received placebo; per-sample allocation not given. For vaccine and placebo recipients, the sequenced repertoires came from samples collected on day 63 after the first injection.

The sequencing here drew on peripheral blood, taken in a trial of Ad26.COV2.S vaccine versus placebo. The receptors were gathered from a person between 18 and 65 years old who received the Ad26.COV2.S COVID-19 vaccine or a placebo.

The chain has TRBV19 and TRBJ1-3; 12 nucleotides line up with TRBD1. The CDR3 is 18 residues long. The J segment lost 0 bases and the V segment lost 5 bases, leaving 8 bases of the junction unmatched. Germline V gives CDR1 LNHDA, CDR2 SQIVND (reference sequence). DNA for the CDR3: TGTGCCAGTAGTTCAACCGGGACAGGGGGCTCCTCTGGAAACACCATATATTTT. Its protein is CASSSTGTGGSSGNTIYF.

The chain links TRBV7-2 to TRBJ2-7; D possibly corresponds to TRBD1 (5 bases). V dropped 5 bases and J dropped 2 bases, with 7 bases sitting between them. The CDR3 is 12 amino acids. Germline V lookup: CDR1 SGHTA, CDR2 FQGNSA. CDR3 in amino acids: CASSRTPYEQYF. Here the CDR3 DNA reads TGTGCCAGCAGCCGGACACCCTACGAGCAGTACTTC.

This clone was counted only a few times. Distinct nucleotide sequences in the sample also encode this CDR3. This chain joins TRBV30 and TRBJ1-1, with D unresolved. Germline V gene data show CDR1 as GTSNPN and CDR2 as SVGIG (reference sequence). Trimming took off 1 base at V and 1 base at J, with 10 bases between the two ends. The CDR3 consists of 14 residues. The CDR3 sequence is CAWSGINRNTEAFF. CDR3 sequence (DNA): TGTGCCTGGAGTGGAATCAATCGGAACACTGAAGCTTTCTTT. Together with reference TRBV30 and TRBJ1-1, the CDR3 gives the full variable domain: SQTIHQWPATLVQPVGSPLSLECTVEGTSNPNLYWYRQAAGRGLQLLFYSVGIGQISSEVPQNLSASRPQDRQFILSSKKLLLSDSGFYLCAWSGINRNTEAFFGQGTRLTVV.

The gene calls are TRBV19 and TRBJ2-5; weak D call: TRBD2 (5 bases). The CDR3 totals 15 residues. CDR1 is LNHDA and CDR2 is SQIVND in the germline V gene (reference sequence). V was cut by 4 bases and J by 2 bases, with 14 bases left in between. This CDR3 is CASSRAGSGQETQYF. In nucleotides, the CDR3 is TGTGCCAGTAGTAGGGCGGGCTCTGGACAAGAGACCCAGTACTTC.

This chain uses TRBV27 with TRBJ2-6; D is unclear. This CDR3 is 14 amino acids long. In germline, CDR1 is MNHEY, CDR2 SMNVEV (reference sequence). V was shortened by 8 bases and J by 0 bases, with 8 bases between the two germline ends. The CDR3 spells CASGRISGANVLTF. DNA for the CDR3: TGTGCCAGCGGACGGATCTCTGGGGCCAACGTCCTGACTTTC.

This clone was counted between two and nine times. The chain couples TRBV2 to TRBJ2-5, with a tentative D call TRBD1 (5 bases). Deletions cut 7 bases from V and 1 base from J, with 10 bases between. This CDR3 has 13 residues. The germline gives CDR1 SNHLY, CDR2 FYNNEI. The CDR3 reads CASTIDSQETQYF. In nucleotides, the CDR3 is TGTGCCAGCACCATTGACAGCCAAGAGACCCAGTACTTC.

The chain is built from TRBV28 and TRBJ1-5; perhaps TRBD1 as D (6 bases). The germline gives CDR1 MDHEN, CDR2 SYDVKM. Trimming shortened V by 2 bases and J by 9 bases, and 23 bases separated the two germline ends. This CDR3 has 17 amino acids. The DNA of the CDR3 is TGTGCCAGCAGTTTAGGGGGGCACAGGATGAAGTCAACGCCCCAGCATTTT. It codes for CASSLGGHRMKSTPQHF.

This clone has more than one count but fewer than ten. V and J are TRBV5-5 and TRBJ1-2; D is ambiguous. V gave up 0 bases and J gave up 0 bases, with 9 bases separating them. The germline V gene encodes CDR1 SGHKS and CDR2 YYEKEE (reference sequence). This CDR3 has 15 amino acids. The DNA of the CDR3 is TGTGCCAGCAGCTTGGACGTCGGGGCTAACTATGGCTACACCTTC. This sequence encodes CASSLDVGANYGYTF.

The V call is TRBV6-2 or TRBV6-3, the J call TRBJ1-1; D is possibly TRBD1 (5 bases). Deletions cut 6 bases from V and 1 base from J, with 12 bases between. Germline V lookup: CDR1 MNHEY, CDR2 SVGEGT. The CDR3 extends over 14 amino acids. The CDR3 region is CASSPAGGNTEAFF. The CDR3 DNA reads as TGTGCCAGCAGCCCAGCCGGGGGGAACACTGAAGCTTTCTTT.